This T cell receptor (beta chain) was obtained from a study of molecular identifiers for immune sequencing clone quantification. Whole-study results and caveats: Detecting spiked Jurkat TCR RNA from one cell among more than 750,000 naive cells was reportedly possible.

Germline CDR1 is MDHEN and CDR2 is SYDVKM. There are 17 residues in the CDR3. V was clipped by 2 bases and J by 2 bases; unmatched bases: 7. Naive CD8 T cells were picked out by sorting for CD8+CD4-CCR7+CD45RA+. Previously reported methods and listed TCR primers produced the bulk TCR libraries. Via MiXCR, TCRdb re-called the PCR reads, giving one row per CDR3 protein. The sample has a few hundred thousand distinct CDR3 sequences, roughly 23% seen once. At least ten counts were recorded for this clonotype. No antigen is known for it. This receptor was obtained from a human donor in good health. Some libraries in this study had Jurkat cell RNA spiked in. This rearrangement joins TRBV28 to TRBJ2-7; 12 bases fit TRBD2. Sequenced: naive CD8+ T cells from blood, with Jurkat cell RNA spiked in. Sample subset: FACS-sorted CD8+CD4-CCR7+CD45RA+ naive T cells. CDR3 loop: CASSLVRTSGTPYEQYF. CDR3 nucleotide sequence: TGTGCCAGCAGTTTAGTCCGGACTAGCGGGACACCCTACGAGCAGTACTTC.